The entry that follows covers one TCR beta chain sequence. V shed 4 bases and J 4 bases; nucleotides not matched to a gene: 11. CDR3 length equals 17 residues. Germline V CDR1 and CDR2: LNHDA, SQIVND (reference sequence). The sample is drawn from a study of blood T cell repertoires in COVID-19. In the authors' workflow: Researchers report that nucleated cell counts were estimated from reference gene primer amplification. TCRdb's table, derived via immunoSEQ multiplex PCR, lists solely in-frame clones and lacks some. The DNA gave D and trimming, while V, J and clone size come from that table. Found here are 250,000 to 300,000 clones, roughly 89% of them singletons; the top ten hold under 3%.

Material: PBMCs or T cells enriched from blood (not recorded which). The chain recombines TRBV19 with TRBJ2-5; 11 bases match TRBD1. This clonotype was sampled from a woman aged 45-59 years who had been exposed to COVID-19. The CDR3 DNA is TGTGCCAGTAGTACTGGGGGACAGGGGGTTCAGGGAGAGACCCAGTACTTC. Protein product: CASSTGGQGVQGETQYF.